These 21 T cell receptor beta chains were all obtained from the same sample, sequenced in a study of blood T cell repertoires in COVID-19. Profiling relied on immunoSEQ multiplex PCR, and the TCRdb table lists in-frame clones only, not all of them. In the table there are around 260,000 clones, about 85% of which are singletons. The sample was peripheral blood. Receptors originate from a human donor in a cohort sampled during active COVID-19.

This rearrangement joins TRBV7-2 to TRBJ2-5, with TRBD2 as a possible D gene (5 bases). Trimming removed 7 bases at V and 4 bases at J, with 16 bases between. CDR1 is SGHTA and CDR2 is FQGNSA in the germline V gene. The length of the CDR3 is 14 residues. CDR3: CASTFYGIGETQYF. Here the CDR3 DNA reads TGTGCCAGCACCTTCTACGGGATAGGAGAGACCCAGTACTTC.

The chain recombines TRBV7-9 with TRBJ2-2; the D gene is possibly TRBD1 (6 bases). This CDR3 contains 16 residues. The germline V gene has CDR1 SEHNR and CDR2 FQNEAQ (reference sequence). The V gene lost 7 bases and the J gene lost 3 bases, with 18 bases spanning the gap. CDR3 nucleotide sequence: TGTGCCAGCACCACCTGGATGACAGGTGACACCGGGGAGCTGTTTTTT. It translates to CASTTWMTGDTGELFF.

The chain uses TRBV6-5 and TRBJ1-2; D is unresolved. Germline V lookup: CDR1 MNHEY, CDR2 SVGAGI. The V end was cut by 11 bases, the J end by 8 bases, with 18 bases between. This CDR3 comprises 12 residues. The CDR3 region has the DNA TGTGCCGACCTCACGGGAGAATGGGGCTACACCTTC. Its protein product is CADLTGEWGYTF.

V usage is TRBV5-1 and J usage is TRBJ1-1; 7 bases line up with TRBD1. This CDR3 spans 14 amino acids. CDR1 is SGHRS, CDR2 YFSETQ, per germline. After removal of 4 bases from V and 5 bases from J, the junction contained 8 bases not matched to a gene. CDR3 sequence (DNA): TGCGCCAGCAGCCCCGGGACAGAGGGAACTGAAGCTTTCTTT. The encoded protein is CASSPGTEGTEAFF.

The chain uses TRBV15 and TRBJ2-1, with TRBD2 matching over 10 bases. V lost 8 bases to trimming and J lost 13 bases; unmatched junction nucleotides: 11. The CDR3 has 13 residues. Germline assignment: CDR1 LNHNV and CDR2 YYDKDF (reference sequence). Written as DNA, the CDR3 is TGTGCCACCGGAAGCGGGAGGGCCCGGGTACAGTTCTTC. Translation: CATGSGRARVQFF.

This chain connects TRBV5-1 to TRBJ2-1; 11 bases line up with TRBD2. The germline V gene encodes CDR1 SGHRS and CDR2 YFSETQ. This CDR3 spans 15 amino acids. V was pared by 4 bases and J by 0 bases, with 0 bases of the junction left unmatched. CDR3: CASSGLAGSYNEQFF. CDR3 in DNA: TGCGCCAGCAGCGGACTAGCGGGCTCCTACAATGAGCAGTTCTTC.

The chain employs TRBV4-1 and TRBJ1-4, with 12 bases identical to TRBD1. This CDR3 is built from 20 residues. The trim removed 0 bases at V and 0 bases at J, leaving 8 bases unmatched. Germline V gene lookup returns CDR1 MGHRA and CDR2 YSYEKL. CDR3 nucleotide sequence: TGCGCCAGCAGCCAAGAGACCGGGACAGGGGGCTTTGCAACTAATGAAAAACTGTTTTTT. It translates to CASSQETGTGGFATNEKLFF.

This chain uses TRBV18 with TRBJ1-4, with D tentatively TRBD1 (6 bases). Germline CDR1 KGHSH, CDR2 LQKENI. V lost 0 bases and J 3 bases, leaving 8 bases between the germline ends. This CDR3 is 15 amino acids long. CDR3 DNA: TGTGCCAGCTCACCACCGAGACAGGCTAATGAAAAACTGTTTTTT. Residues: CASSPPRQANEKLFF.

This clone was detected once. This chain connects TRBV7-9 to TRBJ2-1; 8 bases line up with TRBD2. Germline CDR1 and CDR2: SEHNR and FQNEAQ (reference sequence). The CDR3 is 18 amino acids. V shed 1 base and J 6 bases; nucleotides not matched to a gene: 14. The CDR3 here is CASSLDITSGPQGNEQFF. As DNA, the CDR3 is TGTGCCAGCAGCTTAGACATAACTAGCGGACCTCAAGGCAATGAGCAGTTCTTC.

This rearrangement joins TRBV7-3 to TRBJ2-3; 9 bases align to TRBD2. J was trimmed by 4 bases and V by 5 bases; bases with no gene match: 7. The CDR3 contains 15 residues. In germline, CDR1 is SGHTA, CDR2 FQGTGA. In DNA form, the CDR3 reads TGTGCCAGCAGCCTGCTGAGCGGGAGGCCAGATACGCAGTATTTT. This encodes CASSLLSGRPDTQYF.

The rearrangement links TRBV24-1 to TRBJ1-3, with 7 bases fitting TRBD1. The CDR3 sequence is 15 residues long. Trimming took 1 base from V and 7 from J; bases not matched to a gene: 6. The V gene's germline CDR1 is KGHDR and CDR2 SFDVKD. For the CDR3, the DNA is TGTGCCACCAGTGATTTTCTAAACAGGGGTAACACCATATATTTT. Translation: CATSDFLNRGNTIYF.

The chain's CDR3 is CASSQPSASTDTQYF. Here the CDR3 DNA reads TGTGCCAGCAGCCAACCTAGCGCTAGCACAGATACGCAGTATTTT. The V and J genes are TRBV3-1 (or the pseudogene TRBV3-2) and TRBJ2-3, with D perhaps TRBD2 (6 bases). From germline, CDR1 is LGHDT and CDR2 YNNKEL (reference sequence). The CDR3 contains 15 residues. Trimming cost V 2 bases and J 0 bases, with 9 bases left between them.

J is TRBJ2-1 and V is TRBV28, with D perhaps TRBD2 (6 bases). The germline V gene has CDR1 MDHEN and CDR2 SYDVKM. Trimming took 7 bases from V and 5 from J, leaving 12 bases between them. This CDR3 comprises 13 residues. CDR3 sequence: CASIAGTNNEQFF. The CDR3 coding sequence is TGTGCCAGCATTGCGGGAACCAACAATGAGCAGTTCTTC.

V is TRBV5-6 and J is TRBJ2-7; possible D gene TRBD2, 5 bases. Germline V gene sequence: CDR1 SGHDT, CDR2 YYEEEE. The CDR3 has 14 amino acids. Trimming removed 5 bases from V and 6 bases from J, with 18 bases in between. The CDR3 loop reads CASSLGLRVGEQYF. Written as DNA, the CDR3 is TGTGCCAGCAGTTTAGGACTCAGAGTAGGCGAGCAGTACTTC.

CDR3 sequence (DNA): TGTGCCAGCAGCCCCCAGGCAGATACGCAGTATTTT. The encoded protein is CASSPQADTQYF. The rearrangement uses TRBV13 and TRBJ2-3; no clear D gene. The CDR3 has 12 amino acids. CDR1 is PRHDT and CDR2 is FYEKMQ in the germline V gene (reference sequence). V gave up 5 bases and J gave up 4 bases, with 7 bases separating them.

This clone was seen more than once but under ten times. This CDR3 reads CASSAGSLAGEYNEQFF. CDR3 DNA sequence: TGTGCCAGCAGTGCAGGCAGTCTAGCGGGAGAATACAATGAGCAGTTCTTC. V and J are TRBV6-1 and TRBJ2-1; TRBD2 matches at 10 bases. The J segment lost 4 bases and the V segment lost 4 bases, leaving 10 bases of the junction unmatched. CDR1 MNHNS and CDR2 SASEGT come from the germline V gene. The CDR3 length is 17 residues.

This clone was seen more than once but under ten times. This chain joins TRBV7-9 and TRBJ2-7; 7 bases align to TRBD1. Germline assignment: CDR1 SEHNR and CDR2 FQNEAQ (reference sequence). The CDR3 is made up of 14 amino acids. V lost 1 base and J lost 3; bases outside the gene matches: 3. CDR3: CASSLGWDSYEQYF. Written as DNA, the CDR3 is TGTGCCAGCAGCTTAGGTTGGGACAGCTACGAGCAGTACTTC.

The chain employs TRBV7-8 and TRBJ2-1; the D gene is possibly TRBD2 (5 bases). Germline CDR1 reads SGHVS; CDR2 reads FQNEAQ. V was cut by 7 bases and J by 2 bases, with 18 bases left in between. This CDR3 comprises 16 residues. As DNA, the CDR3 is TGTGCCAGCAACCCAAGGACTTTTCCCCCCTACAATGAGCAGTTCTTC. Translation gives CASNPRTFPPYNEQFF.

The CDR3 is CSRPKAETITTGELFF. The CDR3 nucleotides are TGCAGCCGACCTAAAGCGGAGACAATCACCACCGGGGAGCTGTTTTTT. V and J are TRBV29-1 and TRBJ2-2; D is possibly TRBD2 (5 bases). There are 16 residues in the CDR3. Germline CDR1 is SQVTM and CDR2 is ANQGSEA. Trimming took off 8 bases at V and 4 bases at J, with 23 bases between the two ends.

The CDR3 loop reads CASSIRQGPGYSPLHF. Written as DNA, the CDR3 is TGTGCCAGTAGTATCCGACAGGGCCCAGGGTATTCACCCCTCCACTTT. The genes are TRBV19 and TRBJ1-6, with TRBD1 identical over 7 bases. The CDR3 spans 16 residues. CDR1 LNHDA and CDR2 SQIVND come from the germline V gene (reference sequence). The trim removed 3 bases at V and 8 bases at J, leaving 10 bases unmatched.

The CDR3 DNA is TGTGCCAGCAGCGTTGCTAGCGGGGCCCCGGAGGATACGCAGTATTTT. Its protein is CASSVASGAPEDTQYF. The J gene is TRBJ2-3, the V gene TRBV9; 9 bases align to TRBD2. J was trimmed by 6 bases and V by 2 bases; bases with no gene match: 10. The CDR3 sequence is 16 residues long. The germline V gene has CDR1 SGDLS and CDR2 YYNGEE.